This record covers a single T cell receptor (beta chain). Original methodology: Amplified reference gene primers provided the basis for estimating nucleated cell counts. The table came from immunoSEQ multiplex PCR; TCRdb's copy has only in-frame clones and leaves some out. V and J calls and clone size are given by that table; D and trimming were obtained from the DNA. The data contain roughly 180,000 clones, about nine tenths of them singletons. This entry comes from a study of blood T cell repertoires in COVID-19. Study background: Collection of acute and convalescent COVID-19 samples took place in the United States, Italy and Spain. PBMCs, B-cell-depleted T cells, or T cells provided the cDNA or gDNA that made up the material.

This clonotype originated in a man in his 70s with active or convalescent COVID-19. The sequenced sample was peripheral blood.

In DNA, the CDR3 is TGTGCCAGCGGCGTCCGGGCAGGGGGCAATCAGCCCCAGCATTTT. Protein sequence: CASGVRAGGNQPQHF. The chain couples TRBV6-5 to TRBJ1-5, with D maybe TRBD1 (6 bases). This CDR3 spans 15 amino acids. CDR1 MNHEY and CDR2 SVGAGI come from the germline V gene. Trimming stripped 8 bases from V and 2 bases from J, with 16 bases between.